Below, 16 T cell receptor beta chains from the same sample are listed, as sequenced in a study of control samples from healthy donors and cancer patients. Profiling relied on immunoSEQ multiplex PCR, and the TCRdb table lists in-frame clones only, not all of them. The sample lists roughly 160,000 clones, over 90% occurring once. Sequencing was carried out using blood. The receptors were sampled from a woman aged 30 to 39 in good health.

The rearrangement uses TRBV10-3 and TRBJ1-1; unclear D gene. V was shortened by 0 bases and J by 4 bases, with 6 bases between the two germline ends. The CDR3 spans 13 residues. Germline CDR1 ENHRY, CDR2 SYGVKD. CDR3: CAISESAGTEAFF. The CDR3 DNA is TGTGCCATCAGTGAGTCAGCGGGCACTGAAGCTTTCTTT.

This clone came up once. V gene TRBV19 combines with J gene TRBJ2-5; a weak D match, TRBD2 (7 bases). The CDR3 contains 15 residues. V lost 5 bases and J lost 1, with 14 bases in between. Germline loops: CDR1 LNHDA, CDR2 SQIVND (reference sequence). DNA of the CDR3: TGTGCCAGTAGTTTGGGGGGGGGCTCCCAAGAGACCCAGTACTTC. This translates into CASSLGGGSQETQYF. Full variable domain (remainder filled in from reference TRBV19 and TRBJ2-5): DGGITQSPKYLFRKEGQNVTLSCEQNLNHDAMYWYRQDPGQGLRLIYYSQIVNDFQKGDIAEGYSVSREKKESFPLTVTSAQKNPTAFYLCASSLGGGSQETQYFGPGTRLLVL.

This clone was picked up a small number of times. This rearrangement joins TRBV6-5 to TRBJ2-7, with D tentatively TRBD1 (5 bases). Germline V gives CDR1 MNHEY, CDR2 SVGAGI. The germline V and J ends were trimmed by 5 bases and 2 bases, with 16 bases remaining between them. The CDR3 extends over 15 amino acids. The CDR3 reads CASSQRQSRTYEQYF. DNA of the CDR3: TGTGCCAGCAGTCAAAGACAGTCCAGAACCTACGAGCAGTACTTC.

This chain links TRBV30 with TRBJ2-3; D uncertain. Germline-derived CDR1 and CDR2 are GTSNPN and SVGIG (reference sequence). The CDR3 is 11 amino acids. V gave up 6 bases and J gave up 5 bases, with 9 bases separating them. The CDR3 bases are TGTGCCTGCCCTCTAGGAGATACGCAGTATTTT. Translated, it gives CACPLGDTQYF.

V usage is TRBV28 and J usage is TRBJ1-2, with D hard to call. Germline V lookup: CDR1 MDHEN, CDR2 SYDVKM. V lost 4 bases, J lost 8 bases, and 20 bases lay in between. This CDR3 spans 15 amino acids. CDR3 sequence reads: CASSSGGMGTRGYTF. The DNA of the CDR3 is TGTGCCAGCAGTTCGGGTGGGATGGGCACGAGAGGCTACACCTTC.

The chain carries TRBV5-5 and TRBJ1-6; D gene ambiguous. Germline V CDR1 and CDR2: SGHKS, YYEKEE (reference sequence). V was cut by 4 bases and J by 10 bases, with 15 bases left in between. The CDR3 runs 14 residues. The CDR3 reads CASSPTAGQSPLHF. DNA for the CDR3: TGTGCCAGCAGCCCCACGGCAGGCCAATCACCCCTCCACTTT.

As DNA, the CDR3 is TGCGCCAGCAGCCAAGAGCCCCCCGTTGAGTCCAATGGAAACACCATATATTTT. Amino acid sequence: CASSQEPPVESNGNTIYF. The V gene is TRBV4-1, the J gene TRBJ1-3, with no clear D. This CDR3 has 18 residues. V lost 0 bases, J lost 3 bases, and 18 bases lay in between. Germline CDR1 MGHRA, CDR2 YSYEKL.

The chain combines TRBV2 with TRBJ2-1; no definite D call. Trimming stripped 2 bases from V and 6 bases from J, with 14 bases between. Germline CDR1 SNHLY, CDR2 FYNNEI. The CDR3 is made up of 15 amino acids. CDR3 DNA sequence: TGTGCCAGCAGTGAAATGGGGTCCCACCTCAATGAGCAGTTCTTC. This codes for CASSEMGSHLNEQFF.

The gene calls are TRBV19 and TRBJ2-7, with 7 bases that match TRBD2. Germline loops: CDR1 LNHDA, CDR2 SQIVND (reference sequence). V lost 5 bases to trimming and J lost 4 bases; unmatched junction nucleotides: 8. The CDR3 consists of 14 residues. Here the CDR3 DNA reads TGTGCCAGTAGTCGGGCCGGCGGGGGATACGAGCAGTACTTC. Its protein is CASSRAGGGYEQYF.

This clone came up once. The chain joins TRBV30 to TRBJ1-3; D ambiguous. This CDR3 contains 12 residues. V was trimmed by 3 bases and J by 0 bases, leaving 3 bases between them. CDR1 and CDR2 from the germline V gene are GTSNPN and SVGIG (reference sequence). The CDR3 bases are TGTGCCTGGAGGCTCTCTGGAAACACCATATATTTT. Its protein product is CAWRLSGNTIYF.

The V and J genes are TRBV3-1 (or the pseudogene TRBV3-2) and TRBJ2-1, with TRBD2 matching 8 bases. The V segment lost 1 base and the J segment 6 bases; nucleotides outside the gene matches: 8. The germline V gene has CDR1 LGHDT and CDR2 YNNKEL (reference sequence). This CDR3 region has 16 residues. The CDR3 loop is CASSQGSGGLFNEQFF. CDR3 coding DNA: TGTGCCAGCAGCCAAGGGTCGGGAGGGCTCTTCAATGAGCAGTTCTTC.

This sequence joins TRBV6-5 and TRBJ2-7; TRBD2 matches at 11 bases. V gave up 0 bases and J gave up 2 bases; unmatched junction bases: 0. Germline V gives CDR1 MNHEY, CDR2 SVGAGI. The CDR3 extends over 15 amino acids. CDR3 loop: CASSYSGLAAYEQYF. The CDR3 DNA is TGTGCCAGCAGTTACTCGGGACTAGCGGCCTACGAGCAGTACTTC.

The chain is built from TRBV7-3 and TRBJ2-1; maybe TRBD1 (5 bases). The length of the CDR3 is 16 residues. The germline CDR1 and CDR2 sequences are SGHTA and FQGTGA. Trimming took 1 base from V and 9 from J, leaving 19 bases between them. The CDR3 reads CASSLSPPGMPSEQFF. Here the CDR3 DNA reads TGTGCCAGCAGCTTAAGTCCGCCAGGGATGCCGAGTGAGCAGTTCTTC. The whole variable domain, remainder taken from reference TRBV7-3 and TRBJ2-1, is GAGVSQTPSNKVTEKGKYVELRCDPISGHTALYWYRQSLGQGPEFLIYFQGTGAADDSGLPNDRFFAVRPEGSVSTLKIQRTERGDSAVYLCASSLSPPGMPSEQFFGPGTRLTVL.

The chain has TRBV24-1 and TRBJ2-1; 8 nucleotides line up with TRBD1. Germline trimming cut 5 bases from V and 4 bases from J; bases unmatched to any gene: 9. This CDR3 is built from 16 residues. Per germline, CDR1 KGHDR and CDR2 SFDVKD. The DNA of the CDR3 is TGTGCCACCAGTGGCGTCGGGACAGGAGGGTACAATGAGCAGTTCTTC. Translating gives CATSGVGTGGYNEQFF.

V usage is TRBV4-1 and J usage is TRBJ2-7, with D tentatively TRBD1 (5 bases). Germline V gene lookup returns CDR1 MGHRA and CDR2 YSYEKL. The CDR3 is made up of 13 amino acids. Trimming took 1 base from V and 6 from J, leaving 10 bases between them. CDR3 nucleotides: TGCGCCAGCAGCCAAGTACAGGCCTTCGAGCAGTACTTC. Protein product: CASSQVQAFEQYF.

The CDR3 region is CASTGRGGDYGYTF. The CDR3 bases are TGTGCCAGCACAGGGAGAGGGGGGGACTATGGCTACACCTTC. The chain carries TRBV5-5 and TRBJ1-2, with D possibly TRBD1 on 6 matching bases. The CDR3 has 14 residues. Deletions cut 6 bases from V and 3 bases from J, with 15 bases between. The germline V gene encodes CDR1 SGHKS and CDR2 YYEKEE (reference sequence).